This TCR beta chain was sequenced during a study of blood T cell repertoires in COVID-19. V was trimmed by 1 base and J by 6 bases, leaving 13 bases between them. This CDR3 region has 15 residues. CDR1 and CDR2 (germline): SEHNR, FQNEAQ (reference sequence). This table comes from immunoSEQ multiplex PCR, and its TCRdb copy is limited to in-frame clones, with some not included. This table holds tens of thousands of clones, 86% found once. Source material: peripheral blood. The chain recombines TRBV7-9 with TRBJ2-1, with a possible D match to TRBD1 (5 bases). The TCR comes from a human donor in a cohort sampled during active COVID-19. CDR3 loop: CASSLEVRVGNEQFF. The CDR3 nucleotides are TGTGCCAGCAGCTTAGAGGTCAGGGTGGGCAATGAGCAGTTCTTC.